Presented here are 7 T cell receptor beta chains from one specimen sequenced in a study of beta chain features in type 1 diabetes. Study results and limitations: Patients with Type 1 diabetes showed moderately but significantly shorter TCRB CDR3s in all four CD4+ subsets.

The antigens of these receptors remain unknown. The isolated RNA, all of it, was reverse transcribed, so expressed TCRB transcripts were what got sequenced. Profiling relied on immunoSEQ multiplex PCR, and the TCRdb table lists in-frame clones only, not all of them. This table holds around 260,000 clones, 24% found once. The sample consisted of naive CD4+ T cells from blood. The receptors shown here come from a woman younger than 45 with type 1 diabetes.

This clone has only a few counts. The chain carries TRBV4-1 and TRBJ1-2; 9 bases match TRBD1. V lost 4 bases and J lost 7; bases outside the gene matches: 19. Germline V gene lookup returns CDR1 MGHRA and CDR2 YSYEKL. The CDR3 is made up of 18 amino acids. The CDR3 DNA sequence: TGCGCCAGCAGCCCGGTGGGACAGGGACGCCACAGGAGACCTGGCTACACCTTC. Protein sequence: CASSPVGQGRHRRPGYTF.

This clone was observed a handful of times. V is TRBV15 and J is TRBJ1-4; 8 nucleotides agree with TRBD1. The germline V gene has CDR1 LNHNV and CDR2 YYDKDF (reference sequence). CDR3 length: 13 residues. Losses at the gene ends were 7 bases for V and 7 bases for J; bases not matched to a gene: 5. In DNA, the CDR3 is TGTGCCACCAAGACAGGGGATGCTGAAAAACTGTTTTTT. It yields the protein CATKTGDAEKLFF.

The chain combines TRBV28 with TRBJ1-5; 7 bases fit TRBD1. The length of the CDR3 is 15 residues. V was clipped by 6 bases and J by 5 bases; unmatched bases: 10. CDR1 is MDHEN, CDR2 SYDVKM, per germline. In nucleotides, the CDR3 is TGTGCCAGCAGGTCACCGGGACAGATCGATCAGCCCCAGCATTTT. It encodes CASRSPGQIDQPQHF.

This clone was counted between two and nine times. V gene TRBV29-1 combines with J gene TRBJ2-2; D not resolved. Trimming pared 2 bases from V and 0 bases from J, leaving 7 bases between. Per the germline V gene, CDR1 is SQVTM and CDR2 is ANQGSEA. This CDR3 has 14 residues. In DNA, the CDR3 is TGCAGCGTTGAACAGAAGACGAACACCGGGGAGCTGTTTTTT. Translating gives CSVEQKTNTGELFF.

V and J are TRBV2 and TRBJ1-5, with 9 bases matching TRBD1. CDR1 and CDR2 (germline): SNHLY, FYNNEI. The CDR3 has 12 amino acids. Trimming took 7 bases from V and 7 from J; bases not matched to a gene: 2. CDR3 DNA sequence: TGTGCCAGCACCACAGGGGGCCAGCCCCAGCATTTT. This sequence encodes CASTTGGQPQHF.

This clone turned up a few times. The sample carries other DNA sequences with the same CDR3. V gene TRBV18 combines with J gene TRBJ2-7, with D uncertain. Trimming cost V 0 bases and J 3 bases, with 6 bases left between them. The germline CDR1 and CDR2 sequences are KGHSH and LQKENI. The length of the CDR3 is 13 residues. CDR3: CASSPPGSYEQYF. CDR3 sequence (DNA): TGTGCCAGCTCACCACCGGGCAGCTACGAGCAGTACTTC.

This clone was seen more than once but under ten times. J is TRBJ2-3 and V is TRBV30, with a weak D call TRBD1 (5 bases). The CDR3 consists of 14 residues. The V gene's germline CDR1 is GTSNPN and CDR2 SVGIG (reference sequence). V lost 2 bases to trimming and J lost 4 bases, with 13 bases between them. The CDR3 loop reads CAWSRMRTSDTQYF. Here the CDR3 DNA reads TGTGCCTGGAGTAGAATGCGGACATCAGATACGCAGTATTTT. Variable domain in full (rest from reference TRBV30 and TRBJ2-3): SQTIHQWPATLVQPVGSPLSLECTVEGTSNPNLYWYRQAAGRGLQLLFYSVGIGQISSEVPQNLSASRPQDRQFILSSKKLLLSDSGFYLCAWSRMRTSDTQYFGPGTRLTVL.